The source of this T cell receptor (beta chain) is a study of blood T cell repertoires in COVID-19 (dated by TCRdb to 2020 to 2022). A note on the overall study: Collaborator samples came from the United States, Italy and Spain and covered acute and convalescent phases of COVID-19. Deeply sampled blood TCRbeta repertoires from subjects exposed to, actively infected with, or recovered from COVID-19 were included in the dataset. A de-identified subject ID, COVID-19 status, age in years and sex were almost always included in the sample metadata. Where available, HLA class I and class II types were taken from metadata supplied by the sample provider and were not determined by assay-based typing. Samples were obtained from the ongoing ImmuneRACE study (first 160 participants) and from some 1,200 subjects provided by 6 global collaborators. The material from the prospective study consisted of cDNA or gDNA derived from T cells, B-cell-depleted T cells, or PBMCs. The repertoires were released in a freely available public database meant as a resource for research on the immune response to SARS-CoV-2. The research as a whole found: The quantity of clinical and demographic metadata differed by source and by participant and was supplied without curation.

Including cysteine and phenylalanine, the CDR3 has 18 amino acids. The read is trimmed to its CDR3 DNA, 54 bases read in frame from base 1. The germline V gene sets CDR1 to SGHNT and CDR2 to YENEEA. The V and J ends are trimmed by 1 base and 0 bases, leaving 13 bases between them. TCRbeta CDR3 regions were amplified from genomic DNA by means of the immunoSEQ Assay, a bias-controlled multiplex PCR. As for how the authors treated the data: Within the assay, amplification of reference gene primers was used to estimate how many nucleated cells each sample contained. Sequence reads were collapsed and filtered to measure the absolute abundance of every unique TCRbeta CDR3 rearrangement. For each sample, productive Simpson clonality was calculated by taking the square root of Simpson's diversity index across productive rearrangements. As stored in TCRdb, this immuneACCESS dataset retains in-frame rearrangements with V and J assigned. A fraction of the clones does not appear; measured against another copy, unresolved V genes explain less than half of the discrepancy, and the remainder lacks a known reason. From that table come the V and J calls and clone size; the DNA was used to work out D and trimming. Here the sample has some 200,000 clones; approximately 78% occur a single time. Around 16% of the sample comes from the top ten.

Enrolling through a virtual design, the prospective study's participants ranged in age from roughly 18 to 89 years and lived across 24 United States geographic areas. In the prospective study, participants were assigned to cohorts based on the clinical history participants reported in a screening survey and a study questionnaire. ImmuneRACE Cohort 3 recovered participants were defined by two consecutive negative NP/OP PCR tests, healthcare professional clearance, or symptom resolution. Each participant in the prospective study had whole blood, serum and a nasopharyngeal or oropharyngeal swab collected by mobile phlebotomists. Prospective study participants could optionally give additional blood draws and questionnaires over an approximately two-month period. Prospective study blood samples were shipped either frozen or at room temperature before DNA extraction. As concerns this clone: The target of this receptor is not known. Base qualities were left out, and no much larger clone turns up one base away.

This clonotype was sampled from a woman between 45 and 60 years old who had recovered from COVID-19. The V gene is TRBV11-3 and the J gene is TRBJ2-6; 6 matching bases give a weak D call of TRBD2. The sequenced sample consisted of PBMCs or T cells enriched from blood (not recorded which). Here the CDR3 is given as CASSLGGLPHSGANVLTF. The DNA sequence is given as TGTGCCAGCAGCTTAGGGGGACTCCCCCACTCTGGGGCCAACGTCCTGACTTTC.